One and the same sample provided the 28 T cell receptor beta chains below, sequenced in a study of blood T cells in healthy people across ages. Using a J-beta primer mix together with a sample-barcoded 5' primer, a second PCR was run for roughly 6 to 12 cycles. One entry per CDR3 protein results from TCRdb running MiXCR on the 5' RACE reads. The profile shows about 1.8 million distinct CDR3 sequences, about 50% of them singletons. Sequencing input: blood. The source is a woman between 40 and 50 years old in good health.

The rearrangement links TRBV12-3 or TRBV12-4 to TRBJ2-3; a possible D gene is TRBD1 (6 bases). Trimming took off 3 bases at V and 4 bases at J, with 17 bases between the two ends. This CDR3 is built from 16 residues. The CDR3: CASSFLGAVSPDTQYF. The CDR3 nucleotides are TGTGCCAGCAGTTTTTTGGGGGCCGTCTCTCCAGATACGCAGTATTTT.

This clonotype was detected a few times. This sequence joins TRBV6-5 and TRBJ1-2, with 8 positions matching TRBD1. CDR1 MNHEY and CDR2 SVGAGI come from the germline V gene. The CDR3 has 14 amino acids. The V gene end was trimmed by 7 bases and the J gene end by 3 bases; junction bases not matched to a gene: 7. The CDR3 here is CASTGTGGDYGYTF. CDR3 in DNA: TGTGCCAGCACGGGAACAGGGGGGGACTATGGCTACACCTTC.

The chain links TRBV29-1 to TRBJ1-2; 7 bases are shared with TRBD1. CDR1 SQVTM and CDR2 ANQGSEA come from the germline V gene. After removal of 5 bases from V and 8 bases from J, the junction contained 5 bases not matched to a gene. CDR3 length: 11 residues. CDR3 amino acids: CSVQRGPGYTF. Here the CDR3 DNA reads TGCAGCGTTCAAAGGGGGCCCGGCTACACCTTC.

This clonotype showed up just once. This chain connects TRBV7-8 to TRBJ2-5, with 9 bases lining up with TRBD2. The CDR3 totals 16 residues. The junction had 16 bases not matched to a gene; V was cut back by 3 bases and J by 11 bases. In germline, CDR1 is SGHVS, CDR2 FQNEAQ. CDR3 nucleotides: TGTGCCAGCAGCTTCGTAGTGCGGGGGGGCCTCGATGAGCAGTACTTC. Its translation is CASSFVVRGGLDEQYF.

The rearrangement joins TRBV6-1 to TRBJ2-1; 8 nucleotides match TRBD2. The CDR3 contains 15 residues. V trimming: 6 bases; J trimming: 6 bases; junction bases outside the gene matches: 10. Germline V gene sequence: CDR1 MNHNS, CDR2 SASEGT. The CDR3 spells CASSPGLAAGNEQFF. The CDR3 nucleotides read TGTGCCAGCAGCCCCGGACTAGCCGCGGGCAATGAGCAGTTCTTC.

The chain has TRBV28 and TRBJ2-7; 9 bases line up with TRBD2. Trimming at V came to 6 bases and at J to 4 bases, leaving 10 bases not matched to a gene. This CDR3 region has 15 residues. Germline CDR1 MDHEN, CDR2 SYDVKM. The CDR3 is CASSRGRGGLYEQYF. The CDR3 DNA follows: TGTGCCAGCAGCCGGGGGCGGGGGGGCTTGTACGAGCAGTACTTC.

This clonotype showed up many times. The chain carries TRBV20-1 and TRBJ2-5; the D gene is possibly TRBD1 (7 bases). V shed 8 bases and J shed 6 bases, with 19 bases lying between them. Germline CDR1 and CDR2: DFQATT and SNEGSKA (reference sequence). The CDR3 length is 13 residues. This CDR3 is CSPRGDHPKTQYF. The CDR3, as DNA: TGCAGTCCCAGGGGGGACCACCCGAAGACCCAGTACTTC.

Many counts were recorded for this clonotype. The V and J genes are TRBV7-9 and TRBJ2-5; 8 bases map to TRBD2. CDR1 is SEHNR and CDR2 is FQNEAQ in the germline V gene (reference sequence). The CDR3 consists of 17 residues. V was pared by 3 bases and J by 4 bases, with 13 bases of the junction left unmatched. CDR3 nucleotide sequence: TGTGCCAGCAGCTTCCCGGGACTAACAAGCGGGGGAGAGACCCAGTACTTC. The encoded protein is CASSFPGLTSGGETQYF. The full variable domain, its missing parts supplied by reference TRBV7-9 and TRBJ2-5, is DTGVSQNPRHKITKRGQNVTFRCDPISEHNRLYWYRQTLGQGPEFLTYFQNEAQLEKSRLLSDRFSAERPKGSFSTLEIQRTEQGDSAMYLCASSFPGLTSGGETQYFGPGTRLLVL.

Concerning this clonotype itself: A junction end diverges from the germline sequence, so it may reflect a read error. The chain links TRBV11-2 to TRBJ2-1, with 7 bases that match TRBD1. This CDR3 contains 13 residues. Germline CDR1 and CDR2: SGHAT and FQNNGV. Here the CDR3 reads CASSLGVQGKGFF. DNA for the CDR3: TGTGCCAGTAGCTTAGGGGTACAGGGGAAAGGGTTCTTC.

A word on this clonotype: Sequence at one end of the junction differs from germline and may be a read error. This chain uses TRBV2 with TRBJ1-3; perhaps TRBD1 as D (5 bases). Looked up from germline, CDR1 is SNHLY and CDR2 is FYNNEI. CDR3 length equals 18 residues. CDR3: CASRILSPGPISGNTIYF. The DNA of the CDR3 is TGTGCCAGCAGAATTCTTTCCCCGGGACCGATCTCTGGAAACACTATATATTTT.

The chain combines TRBV10-3 with TRBJ1-4; D may be TRBD1 (6 bases). With 4 bases removed from V and 7 bases from J, the gap between germline ends came to 10 bases. The CDR3 runs to 13 residues. Germline V lookup: CDR1 ENHRY, CDR2 SYGVKD. CDR3 coding DNA: TGTGCCATCAGTGCGGGGGGCGGTGAAAAACTGTTTTTT. This sequence encodes CAISAGGGEKLFF.

This clonotype was seen only a few times. This chain joins TRBV9 and TRBJ1-2; 9 bases map to TRBD1. V lost 6 bases to trimming and J lost 7 bases; unmatched junction nucleotides: 13. Germline V gives CDR1 SGDLS, CDR2 YYNGEE. CDR3 length: 15 amino acids. DNA of the CDR3: TGTGCCAGCACCGCCCTACCGGGACAGGGCCTTGGCTACACCTTC. Translating gives CASTALPGQGLGYTF.

The table lists this clonotype with a few counts. The chain has TRBV20-1 and TRBJ1-2; D is unclear. CDR3 length: 13 amino acids. In germline, CDR1 is DFQATT, CDR2 SNEGSKA (reference sequence). V dropped 3 bases and J dropped 6 bases, with 14 bases sitting between them. The CDR3 DNA is TGCAGTGCTAGGGAGGGCCCGGGCGATGGCTACACCTTC. Its translation is CSAREGPGDGYTF.

V usage is TRBV27 and J usage is TRBJ2-3; D remains ambiguous. The CDR3 is 18 residues long. Trimming took off 0 bases at V and 0 bases at J, with 16 bases between the two ends. Germline V gene lookup returns CDR1 MNHEY and CDR2 SMNVEV (reference sequence). The CDR3 DNA follows: TGTGCCAGCAGTTTATCCCCTACTACTTGGGGAAGCACAGATACGCAGTATTTT. As protein: CASSLSPTTWGSTDTQYF.

In its sample, this clonotype was seen once. The chain is built from TRBV12-5 and TRBJ2-3, with D maybe TRBD2 (5 bases). Trimming took off 3 bases at V and 10 bases at J, with 11 bases between the two ends. The CDR3 extends over 12 amino acids. Germline V lookup: CDR1 LGHNT, CDR2 FRNRAP. The CDR3 sequence: CASGFDYQPQYF. The CDR3 nucleotides read TGTGCTAGTGGTTTCGACTACCAACCGCAGTATTTT.

V usage is TRBV12-3 or TRBV12-4 and J usage is TRBJ1-2; 8 nucleotides align to TRBD1. J was trimmed by 3 bases and V by 5 bases; bases with no gene match: 5. CDR3 length equals 14 residues. CDR3 residues: CASSPGQVDYGYTF. CDR3 sequence (DNA): TGTGCCAGCAGTCCGGGACAGGTCGACTATGGCTACACCTTC.

The chain is built from TRBV2 and TRBJ2-1; 8 nucleotides agree with TRBD2. Germline lookup yields CDR1 SNHLY and CDR2 FYNNEI. The CDR3 contains 15 residues. Germline trimming cut 3 bases from V and 7 bases from J; bases unmatched to any gene: 8. The CDR3 here is CASSETGGQSNEQFF. For the CDR3, the DNA is TGTGCCAGCAGTGAGACGGGGGGGCAGTCAAATGAGCAGTTCTTC. Supplemented by reference TRBV2 and TRBJ2-1, the full variable domain reads EPEVTQTPSHQVTQMGQEVILRCVPISNHLYFYWYRQILGQKVEFLVSFYNNEISEKSEIFDDQFSVERPDGSNFTLKIRSTKLEDSAMYFCASSETGGQSNEQFFGPGTRLTVL.

This sequence joins TRBV27 and TRBJ2-5, with TRBD1 identical over 8 bases. The end of the DNA is better explained by TRBJ2-7, so the J call may be wrong. This CDR3 is 18 amino acids long. CDR1 and CDR2 from the germline V gene are MNHEY and SMNVEV (reference sequence). The chain's CDR3 is CASSSPPKSQGASNEQYF. The CDR3 nucleotides read TGTGCCAGCAGTTCCCCACCAAAATCCCAGGGGGCAAGCAACGAGCAGTACTTC.

J is TRBJ2-7 and V is TRBV11-2; D gene ambiguous. The CDR3 covers 16 residues. The V gene's germline CDR1 is SGHAT and CDR2 FQNNGV. With 3 bases removed from V and 10 bases from J, the gap between germline ends came to 25 bases. CDR3 sequence (DNA): TGTGCCAGCAGCTTGTCGTCATGGGCCCCCCAAGAGGCCCAGTACTTC. This codes for CASSLSSWAPQEAQYF.

This clonotype was observed a handful of times. The rearrangement joins TRBV4-3 to TRBJ2-3; 7 nucleotides match TRBD1. The CDR3 spans 14 residues. The germline CDR1 and CDR2 sequences are LGHNA and YSLEER. Unmatched junction bases numbered 2, after V lost 0 bases and J lost 5 bases. The CDR3 protein is CASSQDPGGDTQYF. The CDR3 DNA sequence: TGCGCCAGCAGCCAAGATCCAGGGGGAGATACGCAGTATTTT.

Comments on this clonotype: At one end the junction does not follow the germline gene, possibly because of a read error. The chain links TRBV27 to TRBJ2-7; 10 bases are a match to TRBD1. CDR1 is MNHEY and CDR2 is SMNVEV in the germline V gene (reference sequence). The CDR3 covers 14 residues. CDR3 region: CAGRRTGGLHEQYF. CDR3 nucleotides: TGTGCCGGCAGGCGGACAGGGGGACTGCACGAGCAGTACTTC.

This clonotype was seen a handful of times. The chain recombines TRBV18 with TRBJ2-7; no definite D call. The DNA end lines up better with TRBJ2-5; the J call may be wrong. This CDR3 is 13 amino acids long. CDR1 is KGHSH, CDR2 LQKENI, per germline. The CDR3 DNA follows: TGTGCCAGCTCATCTCAATGGGGAGAGACCCAGTACTTC. It specifies CASSSQWGETQYF.

This chain uses TRBV12-3 or TRBV12-4 with TRBJ2-7; unclear D gene. Trimming removed 6 bases from V and 3 bases from J, with 12 bases in between. This CDR3 has 13 amino acids. CDR3 sequence: CASRRSGLYEQYF. CDR3 coding DNA: TGTGCCAGCAGACGTTCCGGTCTCTACGAGCAGTACTTC.

This chain connects TRBV10-3 to TRBJ2-7; 10 nucleotides align to TRBD1. This CDR3 is 16 amino acids long. V was pared by 6 bases and J by 2 bases, with 10 bases of the junction left unmatched. CDR1 and CDR2 from the germline V gene are ENHRY and SYGVKD. The CDR3 region is CAIRNDRGQGAYEQYF. DNA of the CDR3: TGTGCCATCAGAAACGACAGGGGGCAGGGGGCCTACGAGCAGTACTTC.

This clonotype was seen more than once but under ten times. This sequence joins TRBV27 and TRBJ2-6, with TRBD2 matching 14 bases. After removal of 7 bases from V and 0 bases from J, the junction contained 8 bases not matched to a gene. This CDR3 has 19 residues. Germline V gene lookup returns CDR1 MNHEY and CDR2 SMNVEV (reference sequence). For the CDR3, the DNA is TGTGCCAGCACCCCACTCGGACTAGCGGGGGGCTCTGGGGCCAACGTCCTGACTTTC. Translated, it gives CASTPLGLAGGSGANVLTF.

CDR3 sequence (DNA): TGTGCCAGCAGCCCCAGGACTAGCGGGTCTCTAGATACGCAGTATTTT. Translation gives CASSPRTSGSLDTQYF. J is TRBJ2-3 and V is TRBV11-1; 11 positions agree with TRBD2. CDR3 length equals 16 residues. CDR1 and CDR2 from the germline V gene are SGHAT and FQDESV (reference sequence). V dropped 5 bases and J dropped 5; count of bases not matched to a gene: 9.

This chain joins TRBV20-1 and TRBJ2-1, with unresolved D. V shed 3 bases and J shed 6 bases, with 12 bases lying between them. This CDR3 region has 13 residues. The germline V gene has CDR1 DFQATT and CDR2 SNEGSKA (reference sequence). The CDR3 loop reads CSARPGLGNEQFF. The CDR3 bases are TGCAGTGCTAGGCCGGGTTTGGGCAATGAGCAGTTCTTC.

J is TRBJ1-3 and V is TRBV10-3; D perhaps matches TRBD1 (5 bases). The CDR3 is made up of 14 amino acids. V lost 10 bases and J 0 bases, leaving 13 bases between the germline ends. Per the germline V gene, CDR1 is ENHRY and CDR2 is SYGVKD. CDR3 in DNA: TGTGCCACCCTCAGGGACCCCTCTGGAAACACCATATATTTT. Its protein product is CATLRDPSGNTIYF.